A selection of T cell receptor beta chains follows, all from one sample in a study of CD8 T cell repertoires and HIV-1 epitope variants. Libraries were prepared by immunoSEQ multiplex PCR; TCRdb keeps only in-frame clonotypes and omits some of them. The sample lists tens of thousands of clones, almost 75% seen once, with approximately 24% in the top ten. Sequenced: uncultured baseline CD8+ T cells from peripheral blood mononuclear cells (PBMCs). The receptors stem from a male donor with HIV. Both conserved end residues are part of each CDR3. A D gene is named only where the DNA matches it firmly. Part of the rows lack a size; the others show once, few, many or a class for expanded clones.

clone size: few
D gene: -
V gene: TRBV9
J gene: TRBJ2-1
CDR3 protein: CASSPRSATTYNEQFF
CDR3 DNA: TGTGCCAGCAGCCCCCGTAGCGCGACCACCTACAATGAGCAGTTCTTC

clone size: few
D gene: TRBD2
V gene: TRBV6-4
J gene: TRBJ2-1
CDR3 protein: CASTPPGSGGAYNEQFF
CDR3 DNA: TGTGCCAGCACTCCCCCAGGTAGCGGGGGGGCTTACAATGAGCAGTTCTTC

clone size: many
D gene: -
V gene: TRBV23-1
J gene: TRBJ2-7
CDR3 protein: CASSQSKGTGDYYEQYF
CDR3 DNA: TGCGCCAGCAGTCAATCGAAGGGTACAGGGGACTACTACGAGCAGTACTTC

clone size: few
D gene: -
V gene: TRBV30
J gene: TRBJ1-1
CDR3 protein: CAWSGVRNTEAFF
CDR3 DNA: TGTGCCTGGAGTGGGGTGAGGAACACTGAAGCTTTCTTT

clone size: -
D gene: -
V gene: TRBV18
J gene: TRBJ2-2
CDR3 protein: CASSRDRRDTGELFF
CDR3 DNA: TGTGCCAGCTCCCGCGACAGGCGAGACACCGGGGAGCTGTTTTTT

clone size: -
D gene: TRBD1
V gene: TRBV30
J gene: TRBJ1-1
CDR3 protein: CAWNTGENTEAFF
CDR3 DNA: TGTGCCTGGAACACAGGGGAAAACACTGAAGCTTTCTTT

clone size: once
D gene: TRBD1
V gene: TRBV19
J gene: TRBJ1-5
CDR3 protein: CASEGQQNQPQHF
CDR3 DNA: TGTGCCTCCGAGGGACAGCAGAATCAGCCCCAGCATTTT

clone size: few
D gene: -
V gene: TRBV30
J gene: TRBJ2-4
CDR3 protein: CAWTSGAKNIQYF
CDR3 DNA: TGTGCCTGGACCTCCGGGGCCAAAAACATTCAGTACTTC

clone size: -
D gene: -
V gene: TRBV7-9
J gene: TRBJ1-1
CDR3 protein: CASSFRGGITEAFF
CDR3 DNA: TGTGCCAGCAGCTTCCGAGGGGGAATCACTGAAGCTTTCTTT

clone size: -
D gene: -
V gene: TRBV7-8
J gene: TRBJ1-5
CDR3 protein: CASSSPGNSNQPQHF
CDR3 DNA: TGTGCCAGCAGCTCCCCGGGGAATAGCAATCAGCCCCAGCATTTT

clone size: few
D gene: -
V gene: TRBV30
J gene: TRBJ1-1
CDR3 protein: CAWSVRSGVTGAFF
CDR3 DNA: TGTGCCTGGAGTGTACGTTCGGGGGTTACAGGAGCTTTCTTT

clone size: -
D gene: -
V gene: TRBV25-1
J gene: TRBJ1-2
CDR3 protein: CASSEVANYGYTF
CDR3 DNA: TGTGCCAGCAGTGAAGTAGCTAACTATGGCTACACCTTC

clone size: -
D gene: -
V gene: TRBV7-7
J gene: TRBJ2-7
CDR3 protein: CASSLAVGPGREQYF
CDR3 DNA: TGTGCTAGCAGCTTAGCGGTGGGCCCGGGTCGCGAGCAGTACTTC

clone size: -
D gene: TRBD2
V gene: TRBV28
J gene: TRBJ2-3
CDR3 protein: CASSQAGAGDTQYF
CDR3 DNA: TGTGCCAGCAGTCAAGCGGGGGCCGGAGATACGCAGTATTTT

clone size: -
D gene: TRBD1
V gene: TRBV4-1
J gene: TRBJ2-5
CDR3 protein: CASSQDPTGAQQETQYF
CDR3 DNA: TGCGCCAGCAGCCAAGATCCGACAGGGGCCCAACAAGAGACCCAGTACTTC

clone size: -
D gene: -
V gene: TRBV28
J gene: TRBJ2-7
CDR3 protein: CASSPPPAYEQYF
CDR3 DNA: TGTGCCAGCAGTCCCCCCCCCGCGTACGAGCAGTACTTC

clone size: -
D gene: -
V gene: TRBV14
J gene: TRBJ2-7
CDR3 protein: CASSQAREQYF
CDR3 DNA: TGTGCCAGCAGCCAGGCGCGCGAGCAGTACTTC

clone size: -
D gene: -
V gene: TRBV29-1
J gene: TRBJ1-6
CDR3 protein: CSARASYNSPLHF
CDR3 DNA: TGCAGCGCCAGAGCCTCCTATAATTCACCCCTCCACTTT

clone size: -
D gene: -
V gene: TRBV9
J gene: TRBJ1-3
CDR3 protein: CASSPRDNALSGNTIYF
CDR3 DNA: TGTGCCAGCAGCCCACGGGACAATGCCTTATCTGGAAACACCATATATTTT

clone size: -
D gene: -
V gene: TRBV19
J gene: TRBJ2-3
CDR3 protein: CASSAAVSGTDTQYF
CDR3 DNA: TGTGCCAGTAGTGCAGCAGTCTCGGGCACAGATACGCAGTATTTT

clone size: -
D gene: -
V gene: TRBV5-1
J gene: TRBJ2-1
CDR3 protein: CASSLHLSNWGVNEQFF
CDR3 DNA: TGCGCCAGCAGCTTGCATTTATCCAATTGGGGTGTCAATGAGCAGTTCTTC

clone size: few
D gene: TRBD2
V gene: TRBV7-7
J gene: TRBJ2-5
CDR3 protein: CASSPGLAGRQETQYF
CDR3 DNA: TGTGCTAGCAGCCCCGGGCTAGCGGGCCGCCAAGAGACCCAGTACTTC

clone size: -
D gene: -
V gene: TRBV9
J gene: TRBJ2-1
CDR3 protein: CASSVTGDEQFF
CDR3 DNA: TGTGCCAGCAGCGTTACAGGCGATGAGCAGTTCTTC

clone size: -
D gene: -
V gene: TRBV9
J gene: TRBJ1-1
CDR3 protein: CASSVEMVGEAFF
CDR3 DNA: TGTGCCAGCAGCGTAGAGATGGTAGGTGAAGCTTTCTTT

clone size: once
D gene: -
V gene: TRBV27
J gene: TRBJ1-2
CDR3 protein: CASSPTGIHYGYTF
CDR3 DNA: TGTGCCAGCAGTCCGACTGGGATCCACTATGGCTACACCTTC

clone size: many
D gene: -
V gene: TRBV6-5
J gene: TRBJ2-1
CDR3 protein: CASSYLGRSNEQFF
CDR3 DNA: TGTGCCAGCAGTTACCTTGGGCGGTCCAATGAGCAGTTCTTC

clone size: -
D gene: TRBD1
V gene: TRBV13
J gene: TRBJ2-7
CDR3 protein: CASSLDSGTGPLSYEQYF
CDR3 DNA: TGTGCCAGCAGCTTAGACTCCGGGACAGGGCCTCTCTCCTACGAGCAGTACTTC

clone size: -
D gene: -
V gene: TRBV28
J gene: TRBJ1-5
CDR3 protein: CASNLGLWDQPQHF
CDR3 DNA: TGTGCCAGCAACTTGGGGTTGTGGGATCAGCCCCAGCATTTT

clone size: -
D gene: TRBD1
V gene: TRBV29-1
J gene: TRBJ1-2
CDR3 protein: CSVGGQGLGGYTF
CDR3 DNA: TGCAGCGTTGGGGGACAGGGGCTTGGTGGCTACACCTTC

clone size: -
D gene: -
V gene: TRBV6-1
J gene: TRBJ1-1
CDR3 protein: CASEAVPTRNTEAFF
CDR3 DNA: TGTGCCAGCGAGGCCGTCCCCACCAGGAACACTGAAGCTTTCTTT

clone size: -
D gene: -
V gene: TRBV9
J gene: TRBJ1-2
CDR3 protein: CASSVEGTPKYGYTF
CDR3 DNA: TGTGCCAGCAGCGTAGAGGGAACCCCCAAGTATGGCTACACCTTC

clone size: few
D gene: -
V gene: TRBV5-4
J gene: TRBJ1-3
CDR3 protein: CASSLDHSGNTIYF
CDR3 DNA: TGTGCCAGCAGCTTGGACCACTCTGGAAACACCATATATTTT

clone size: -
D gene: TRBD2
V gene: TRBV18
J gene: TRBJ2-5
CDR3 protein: CASSLSGDETQYF
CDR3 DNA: TGTGCCAGCTCACTGAGCGGGGACGAGACCCAGTACTTC

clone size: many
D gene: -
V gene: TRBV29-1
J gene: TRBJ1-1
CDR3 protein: CSVWRGAEAFF
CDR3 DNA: TGCAGCGTTTGGAGGGGCGCTGAAGCTTTCTTT

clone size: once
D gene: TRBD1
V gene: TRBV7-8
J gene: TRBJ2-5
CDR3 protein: CASSSGQAQETQYF
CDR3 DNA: TGTGCCAGCAGCTCGGGACAGGCGCAAGAGACCCAGTACTTC

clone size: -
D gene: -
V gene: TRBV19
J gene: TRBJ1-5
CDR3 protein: CASRRRGEGNQPQHF
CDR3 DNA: TGTGCCAGCCGGAGGAGGGGAGAGGGCAATCAGCCCCAGCATTTT

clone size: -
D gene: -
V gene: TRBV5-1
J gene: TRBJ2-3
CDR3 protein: CASSLLPRPTALADTQYF
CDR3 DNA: TGCGCCAGCAGCTTGCTGCCTCGACCAACTGCCCTCGCAGATACGCAGTATTTT

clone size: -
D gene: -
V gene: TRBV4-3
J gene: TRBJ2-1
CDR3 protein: CASSQDGGHNEQFF
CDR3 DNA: TGCGCCAGCAGCCAAGACGGGGGCCACAATGAGCAGTTCTTC

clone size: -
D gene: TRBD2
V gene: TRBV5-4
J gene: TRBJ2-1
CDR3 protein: CASSSSGGFYNEQFF
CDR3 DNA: TGTGCCAGCAGCTCTAGCGGGGGGTTCTACAATGAGCAGTTCTTC

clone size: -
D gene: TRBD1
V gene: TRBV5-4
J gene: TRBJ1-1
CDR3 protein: CASSLGTGKLMNTEAFF
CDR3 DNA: TGTGCCAGCAGCCTAGGGACAGGGAAGTTAATGAACACTGAAGCTTTCTTT

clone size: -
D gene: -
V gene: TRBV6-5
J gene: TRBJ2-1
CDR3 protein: CASSYPGYNEQFF
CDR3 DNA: TGTGCCAGCAGTTACCCAGGGTACAATGAGCAGTTCTTC

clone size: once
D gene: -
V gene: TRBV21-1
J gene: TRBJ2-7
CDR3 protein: CASSKVSPPSHYEQYF
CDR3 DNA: TGTGCCAGCAGCAAAGTGTCCCCCCCGTCGCACTACGAGCAGTACTTC

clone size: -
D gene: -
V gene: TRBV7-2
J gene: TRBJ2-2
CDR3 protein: CASSLVGRGNTGELFF
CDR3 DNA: TGTGCCAGCAGCTTGGTAGGCAGGGGAAACACCGGGGAGCTGTTTTTT

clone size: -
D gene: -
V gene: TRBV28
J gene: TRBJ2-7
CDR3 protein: CASSLTGRYDEQYF
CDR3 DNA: TGTGCCAGCAGTTTAACAGGGCGATACGACGAGCAGTACTTC

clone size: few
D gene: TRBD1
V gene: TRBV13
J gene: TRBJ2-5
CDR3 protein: CASSTRQGEETQYF
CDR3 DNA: TGTGCCAGCAGCACTCGACAGGGAGAAGAGACCCAGTACTTC